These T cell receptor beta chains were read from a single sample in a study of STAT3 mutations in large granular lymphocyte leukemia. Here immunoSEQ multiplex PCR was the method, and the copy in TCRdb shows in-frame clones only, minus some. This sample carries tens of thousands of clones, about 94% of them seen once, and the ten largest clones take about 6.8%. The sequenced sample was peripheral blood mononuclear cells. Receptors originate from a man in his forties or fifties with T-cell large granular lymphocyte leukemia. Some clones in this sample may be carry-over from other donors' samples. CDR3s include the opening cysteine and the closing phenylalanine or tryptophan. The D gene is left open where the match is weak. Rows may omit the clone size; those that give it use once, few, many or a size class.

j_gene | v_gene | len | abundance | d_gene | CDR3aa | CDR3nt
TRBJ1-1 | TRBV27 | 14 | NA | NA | CASSDTSRGTEAFF | TGTGCCAGCAGCGACACTTCCAGGGGCACTGAAGCTTTCTTT
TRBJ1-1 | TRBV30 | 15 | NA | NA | CAWSVLGGDYTEAFF | TGTGCCTGGAGTGTACTCGGCGGGGATTACACTGAAGCTTTCTTT
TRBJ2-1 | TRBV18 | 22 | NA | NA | CASSSGTGEAGALRIGHNEQFF | TGTGCCAGCTCGTCCGGGACAGGAGAAGCGGGGGCCCTACGGATTGGACACAATGAGCAGTTCTTC
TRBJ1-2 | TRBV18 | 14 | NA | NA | CASSPEGPGYGYTF | TGTGCCAGCTCCCCTGAGGGGCCGGGCTATGGCTACACCTTC
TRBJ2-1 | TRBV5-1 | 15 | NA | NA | CASSPAIQGRNEQFF | TGCGCCAGCAGCCCCGCGATTCAGGGAAGGAATGAGCAGTTCTTC
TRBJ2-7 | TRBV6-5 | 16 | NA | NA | CASSYSKGQPTYEQYF | TGTGCCAGCAGTTACTCGAAAGGACAGCCCACCTACGAGCAGTACTTC
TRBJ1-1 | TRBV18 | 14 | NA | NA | CASSPTRGDTEAFF | TGTGCCAGCTCACCAACCCGAGGGGACACTGAAGCTTTCTTT
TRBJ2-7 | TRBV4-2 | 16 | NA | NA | CASSQDSGGFQREQYF | TGTGCCAGCAGCCAAGATAGTGGGGGGTTCCAAAGGGAGCAGTACTTC
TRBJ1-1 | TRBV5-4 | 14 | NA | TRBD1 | CASSGTGGRTEAFF | TGTGCCAGCAGCGGGACAGGGGGCAGAACTGAAGCTTTCTTT
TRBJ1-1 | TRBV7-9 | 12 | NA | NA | CASSRDVGEAFF | TGTGCCAGCAGTCGGGACGTTGGTGAAGCTTTCTTT
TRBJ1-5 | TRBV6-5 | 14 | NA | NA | CASSPGAYNQPQHF | TGTGCCAGCAGTCCCGGGGCTTACAATCAGCCCCAGCATTTT
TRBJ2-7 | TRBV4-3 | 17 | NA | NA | CASSQDRTTDYSYEQYF | TGCGCCAGCAGCCAAGACCGAACGACAGACTACTCCTACGAGCAGTACTTC
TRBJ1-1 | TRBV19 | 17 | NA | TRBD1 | CASSNAVRTGANTEAFF | TGTGCCAGTAGTAATGCGGTCCGGACAGGGGCGAACACTGAAGCTTTCTTT
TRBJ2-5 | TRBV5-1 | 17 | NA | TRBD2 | CASSPPQGSGGQETQYF | TGCGCCAGCAGCCCGCCACAGGGTAGCGGGGGGCAAGAGACCCAGTACTTC
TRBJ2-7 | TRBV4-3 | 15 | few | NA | CASSQEWGLRDEQYF | TGCGCCAGCAGCCAAGAGTGGGGTCTGAGGGACGAGCAGTACTTC
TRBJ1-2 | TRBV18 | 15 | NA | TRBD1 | CASSPRDRADYGYTF | TGTGCCAGCTCACCAAGGGACAGGGCCGACTATGGCTACACCTTC
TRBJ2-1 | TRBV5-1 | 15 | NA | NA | CASSLGQLTYNEQFF | TGCGCCAGCAGCTTGGGACAGTTAACCTACAATGAGCAGTTCTTC
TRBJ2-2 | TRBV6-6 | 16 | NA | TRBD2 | CASSYYFQRGGGELFF | TGTGCCAGCAGTTACTATTTCCAGCGGGGTGGCGGGGAGCTGTTTTTT
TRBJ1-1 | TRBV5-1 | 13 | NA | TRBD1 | CASVPTGGTEAFF | TGCGCCAGCGTCCCCACAGGGGGGACTGAAGCTTTCTTT
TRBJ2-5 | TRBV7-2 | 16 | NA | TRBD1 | CASSPRIRTGVETQYF | TGTGCCAGCAGCCCGAGAATTCGGACAGGCGTGGAGACCCAGTACTTC
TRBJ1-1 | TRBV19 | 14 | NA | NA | CASSIVAANTEAFF | TGTGCCAGTAGTATAGTTGCAGCGAACACTGAAGCTTTCTTT
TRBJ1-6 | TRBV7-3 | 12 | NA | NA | CASREGNSPLHF | TGTGCCAGCAGGGAGGGGAATTCACCCCTCCACTTT
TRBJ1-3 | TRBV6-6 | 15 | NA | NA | CASRGGAASGNTIYF | TGTGCCAGCAGGGGGGGGGCGGCCTCTGGAAACACCATATATTTT
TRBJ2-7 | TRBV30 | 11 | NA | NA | CAWSVLKEQYF | TGTGCCTGGAGTGTACTTAAAGAGCAGTACTTC
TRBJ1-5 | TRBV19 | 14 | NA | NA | CASSIRGADQPQHF | TGTGCCAGTAGTATCCGGGGCGCGGATCAGCCCCAGCATTTT
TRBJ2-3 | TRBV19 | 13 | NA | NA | CASSIRVTDTQYF | TGTGCCAGTAGTATTAGGGTGACAGATACGCAGTATTTT
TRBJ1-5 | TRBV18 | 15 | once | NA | CASSPLRTENQPQHF | TGTGCCAGCTCACCACTTAGGACGGAGAATCAGCCCCAGCATTTT
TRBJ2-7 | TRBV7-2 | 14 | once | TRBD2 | CASSTTSGAYEQYF | TGTGCCAGCAGCACAACTAGCGGGGCCTACGAGCAGTACTTC
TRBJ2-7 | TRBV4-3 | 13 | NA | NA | CASSSWDGYEQYF | TGCGCCAGCAGCTCCTGGGACGGCTACGAGCAGTACTTC
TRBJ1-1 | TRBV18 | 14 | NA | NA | CASSPLDGGTEAFF | TGTGCCAGCTCACCACTTGACGGGGGAACTGAAGCTTTCTTT
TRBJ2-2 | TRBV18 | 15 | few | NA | CASSPPSVLSRELFF | TGTGCCAGCTCACCACCGTCGGTTCTCTCCCGGGAGCTGTTTTTT
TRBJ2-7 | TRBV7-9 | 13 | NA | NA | CASSPRQYHEQYF | TGTGCCAGCAGCCCCCGACAGTACCACGAGCAGTACTTC
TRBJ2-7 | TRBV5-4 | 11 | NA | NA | CAWRGAHEQYF | TGTGCCTGGAGGGGGGCCCACGAGCAGTACTTC
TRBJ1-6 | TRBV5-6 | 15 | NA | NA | CASSPRTRGNSPLHF | TGTGCCAGCAGCCCCCGGACGAGAGGAAATTCACCCCTCCACTTT
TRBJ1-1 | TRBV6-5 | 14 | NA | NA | CASSMTGMATEAFF | TGTGCCAGCAGTATGACAGGAATGGCCACTGAAGCTTTCTTT
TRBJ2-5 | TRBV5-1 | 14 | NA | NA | CASSLAQTQETQYF | TGCGCCAGCAGCTTGGCTCAGACACAAGAGACCCAGTACTTC
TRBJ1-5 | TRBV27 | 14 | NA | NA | CASSPTGGDQPQHF | TGTGCCAGCAGTCCCACCGGGGGGGATCAGCCCCAGCATTTT
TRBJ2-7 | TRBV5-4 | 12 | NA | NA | CASSSGSYEQYF | TGTGCCAGCAGCTCAGGTTCCTACGAGCAGTACTTC
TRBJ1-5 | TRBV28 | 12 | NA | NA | CATRRVSQPQHF | TGTGCCACCCGGCGGGTTAGTCAGCCCCAGCATTTT
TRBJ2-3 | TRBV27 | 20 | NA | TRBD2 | CASRPHLGSGSHGSTDTQYF | TGTGCCAGCAGACCCCACCTGGGTAGCGGGAGCCATGGTAGCACAGATACGCAGTATTTT
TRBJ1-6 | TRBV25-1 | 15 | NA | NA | CATTGGVSYNSPLHF | TGTGCCACCACGGGGGGGGTCTCCTATAATTCACCCCTCCACTTT
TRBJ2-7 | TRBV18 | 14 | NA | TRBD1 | CASSLGQASYEQYF | TGTGCCAGCTCCCTAGGACAGGCCTCCTACGAGCAGTACTTC